The T cell receptor beta chain under discussion was sequenced for a study of CD8 T cells in ankylosing spondylitis. Whole-study findings and limits: Within matched ankylosing spondylitis synovial fluid, disease-linked clones were reportedly significantly enriched. Earlier reports found some motif variants in synovial fluid and blood in reactive arthritis.

For TCR beta, libraries came from quantitative 5'-RACE with molecular barcodes. MiXCR, applied by TCRdb to the 5' RACE reads, yields one record per CDR3 protein. The sample yields approximately 260,000 distinct CDR3 sequences, about 18% seen once. This clonotype occurred a few times. The antigen remains undetermined. This TCR came from a male donor with ankylosing spondylitis or in good health (not recorded which). The sample taken for sequencing was blood, either unsorted or a sorted T cell fraction (not recorded which).

This chain's CDR3 is CSAGGTTGSLEQYF. The CDR3 nucleotides are TGCAGCGCGGGGGGGACGACAGGGTCTCTCGAGCAGTACTTC. The V and J genes are TRBV29-1 and TRBJ2-7; possibly TRBD2 for D (8 bases). Deletions cut 7 bases from V and 6 bases from J, with 22 bases between. This CDR3 is 14 amino acids long. Germline V gene data show CDR1 as SQVTM and CDR2 as ANQGSEA.